This entry is about one T cell receptor (beta chain). This entry comes from a study of T cell changes during pregnancy in multiple sclerosis. TCRdb's copy holds only in-frame clones and misses some; the assay was immunoSEQ multiplex PCR. The sample has approximately 51,000 clones; 92% are singletons. The sequence came from a female donor with multiple sclerosis, enrolled in a pregnancy study. The sequences come from CD4+ T cells from peripheral blood mononuclear cells, collected after pregnancy.

CDR3 sequence (DNA): TGTGCCAGCAGTCAGTCGGAGAGTTTGGCATGGCCCCAGCATTTT. Encoded protein: CASSQSESLAWPQHF. The chain joins TRBV6-6 to TRBJ1-5, with D unclear. The V gene's germline CDR1 is MNHNY and CDR2 SVGAGI (reference sequence). CDR3 length equals 15 residues. V lost 5 bases and J lost 9, with 20 bases in between.